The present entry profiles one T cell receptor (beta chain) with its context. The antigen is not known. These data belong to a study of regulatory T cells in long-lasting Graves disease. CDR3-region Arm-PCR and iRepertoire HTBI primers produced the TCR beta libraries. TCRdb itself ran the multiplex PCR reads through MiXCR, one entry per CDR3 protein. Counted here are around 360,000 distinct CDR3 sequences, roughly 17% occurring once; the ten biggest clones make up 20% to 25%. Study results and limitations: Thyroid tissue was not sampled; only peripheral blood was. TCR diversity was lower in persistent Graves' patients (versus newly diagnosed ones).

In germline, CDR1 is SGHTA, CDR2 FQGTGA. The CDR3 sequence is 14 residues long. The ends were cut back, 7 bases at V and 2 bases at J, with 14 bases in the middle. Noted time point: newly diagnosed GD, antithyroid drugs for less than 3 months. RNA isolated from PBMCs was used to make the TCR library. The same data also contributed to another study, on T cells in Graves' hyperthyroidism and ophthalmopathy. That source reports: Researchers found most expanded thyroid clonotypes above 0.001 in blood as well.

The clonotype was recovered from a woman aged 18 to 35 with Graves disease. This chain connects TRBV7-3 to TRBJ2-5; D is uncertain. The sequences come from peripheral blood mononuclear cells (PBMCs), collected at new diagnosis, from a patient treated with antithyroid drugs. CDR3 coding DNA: TGTGCCAGCATCCTAGAGGTACCACAAGAGACCCAGTACTTC. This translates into CASILEVPQETQYF.